Below are 29 T cell receptor beta chains sequenced from a single sample in a study of blood T cell repertoires in COVID-19. Method: immunoSEQ multiplex PCR; TCRdb's copy keeps in-frame clones and lacks some. The sample holds approximately 130,000 clones, roughly four fifths seen once. Sequencing was carried out using peripheral blood. The source of these receptors is a human donor in a cohort sampled during active COVID-19.

The rearrangement uses TRBV19 and TRBJ1-5; D unclear. Trimming left V 5 bases short and J 5 bases short, with 16 bases between. The CDR3 is made up of 15 amino acids. The germline gives CDR1 LNHDA, CDR2 SQIVND (reference sequence). CDR3: CASSAAWQTDQPQHF. For the CDR3, the DNA is TGTGCCAGTAGTGCCGCCTGGCAGACTGATCAGCCCCAGCATTTT.

V usage is TRBV6-5 and J usage is TRBJ2-3; 8 bases align to TRBD2. V lost 1 base to trimming and J lost 4 bases; unmatched junction nucleotides: 7. This CDR3 region has 16 residues. Germline lookup yields CDR1 MNHEY and CDR2 SVGAGI. The CDR3 DNA sequence: TGTGCCAGCAGTTACTTCGGGGGGGGGCCAGCAGATACGCAGTATTTT. Translated, it gives CASSYFGGGPADTQYF.

This clone has a handful of counts. The chain has TRBV28 and TRBJ2-1, with D maybe TRBD1 (6 bases). V was clipped by 5 bases and J by 4 bases, with 9 bases between them. In germline, CDR1 is MDHEN, CDR2 SYDVKM. This CDR3 spans 13 amino acids. The CDR3: CASSRTGYNEQFF. CDR3 coding DNA: TGTGCCAGCAGTCGAACAGGGTACAATGAGCAGTTCTTC.

V usage is TRBV7-9 and J usage is TRBJ2-7; TRBD1 aligns across 9 bases. V lost 5 bases, J lost 3 bases, and 2 bases stayed unmatched. CDR3 length equals 13 residues. The germline CDR1 and CDR2 sequences are SEHNR and FQNEAQ (reference sequence). This chain's CDR3 is CASSRGQGYEQYF. Here the CDR3 DNA reads TGTGCCAGCAGCCGGGGACAGGGCTACGAGCAGTACTTC. The full variable domain, its missing parts supplied by reference TRBV7-9 and TRBJ2-7, is DTGVSQNPRHKITKRGQNVTFRCDPISEHNRLYWYRQTLGQGPEFLTYFQNEAQLEKSRLLSDRFSAERPKGSFSTLEIQRTEQGDSAMYLCASSRGQGYEQYFGPGTRLTVT.

In its sample, this clone was seen a few times. The chain combines TRBV6-4 with TRBJ1-1, with D perhaps TRBD1 (5 bases). This CDR3 is 14 amino acids long. Trimming left V 0 bases short and J 1 base short, with 6 bases between. Per germline, CDR1 MRHNA and CDR2 SNTAGT. CDR3: CASSDSDRNTEAFF. The CDR3 DNA follows: TGTGCCAGCAGTGACTCAGACAGGAACACTGAAGCTTTCTTT.

This rearrangement joins TRBV28 to TRBJ1-2; TRBD1 matches 7 bases. Germline CDR1 is MDHEN and CDR2 is SYDVKM. This CDR3 spans 12 amino acids. V trimming: 10 bases; J trimming: 8 bases; junction bases outside the gene matches: 10. CDR3 in DNA: TGTGCCACTTTGACAGGGTCTCAGGGCTACACCTTC. It codes for CATLTGSQGYTF.

The gene calls are TRBV13 and TRBJ2-2; 9 positions agree with TRBD1. The trim removed 4 bases at V and 1 base at J, leaving 13 bases unmatched. The germline gives CDR1 PRHDT, CDR2 FYEKMQ (reference sequence). This CDR3 is built from 19 residues. In nucleotides, the CDR3 is TGTGCCAGCAGCTCTACCGGGACAGGGTCCCCTTTGAACACCGGGGAGCTGTTTTTT. It specifies CASSSTGTGSPLNTGELFF.

The chain recombines TRBV4-1 with TRBJ1-5; a possible D gene is TRBD1 (5 bases). From germline, CDR1 is MGHRA and CDR2 YSYEKL. The CDR3 loop spans 18 amino acids. V gave up 0 bases and J gave up 5 bases, with 20 bases separating them. CDR3 in amino acids: CASSQETAGDLGHQPQHF. The CDR3 DNA is TGCGCCAGCAGCCAAGAGACAGCCGGGGACTTGGGGCATCAGCCCCAGCATTTT.

The genes are TRBV11-3 and TRBJ2-7, with a weak D call TRBD2 (6 bases). The CDR3 totals 14 residues. CDR1 is SGHNT and CDR2 is YENEEA in the germline V gene. The germline V and J ends were trimmed by 5 bases and 3 bases, with 14 bases remaining between them. CDR3 sequence reads: CASSPLGGFYEQYF. CDR3 coding DNA: TGTGCCAGCAGCCCCCTGGGGGGATTCTACGAGCAGTACTTC.

J is TRBJ2-5 and V is TRBV27; D remains ambiguous. CDR1 MNHEY and CDR2 SMNVEV come from the germline V gene (reference sequence). The CDR3 runs to 16 residues. The germline V and J ends were trimmed by 6 bases and 5 bases, with 22 bases remaining between them. The CDR3 protein is CASSSTVLPPGETQYF. As DNA, the CDR3 is TGTGCCAGCAGCTCGACCGTTCTTCCTCCCGGGGAGACCCAGTACTTC.

V is TRBV27 and J is TRBJ1-2; D gene unclear. CDR1 is MNHEY, CDR2 SMNVEV, per germline (reference sequence). Trimming removed 2 bases from V and 8 bases from J, with 15 bases in between. The length of the CDR3 is 14 residues. CDR3 in amino acids: CASSLGLSYPGYTF. In nucleotides, the CDR3 is TGTGCCAGCAGTTTAGGGCTGTCCTATCCCGGCTACACCTTC.

The chain joins TRBV4-1 to TRBJ2-1; TRBD2 aligns across 12 bases. The J segment lost 6 bases and the V segment lost 0 bases, leaving 12 bases of the junction unmatched. The CDR3 is made up of 19 amino acids. Germline V gene lookup returns CDR1 MGHRA and CDR2 YSYEKL. The CDR3 sequence: CASSQDQPGLAGGPNEQFF. CDR3 nucleotides: TGCGCCAGCAGCCAAGATCAACCCGGTCTAGCGGGGGGGCCCAATGAGCAGTTCTTC.

V is TRBV5-6 and J is TRBJ2-3; TRBD1 agrees at 7 bases. This CDR3 region has 15 residues. Looked up from germline, CDR1 is SGHDT and CDR2 is YYEEEE. Unmatched junction bases numbered 8, after V lost 1 base and J lost 6 bases. This CDR3 is CASSLPETGPDTQYF. CDR3 nucleotides: TGTGCCAGCAGCTTGCCCGAGACAGGGCCGGATACGCAGTATTTT.

The chain couples TRBV2 to TRBJ2-3; 9 bases match TRBD2. The CDR3 spans 16 residues. In germline, CDR1 is SNHLY, CDR2 FYNNEI. V lost 2 bases, J lost 1 base, and 4 bases stayed unmatched. CDR3 bases: TGTGCCAGCAGTGAATGGCGGGGGGGCCGCACAGATACGCAGTATTTT. Protein product: CASSEWRGGRTDTQYF.

This rearrangement joins TRBV12-3 or TRBV12-4 to TRBJ2-1; perhaps TRBD1 as D (7 bases). CDR3 length: 12 residues. The V end lost 2 bases, the J end lost 9 bases, and 8 bases lay between the germline ends. The CDR3 coding sequence is TGTGCCAGCAGTTTACAGGGGGGTGAGCAGTTCTTC. This translates into CASSLQGGEQFF.

V usage is TRBV10-2 and J usage is TRBJ2-7; TRBD2 matches 7 bases. The CDR3 extends over 16 amino acids. Germline CDR1 reads WSHSY; CDR2 reads SAAADI. V was pared by 3 bases and J by 2 bases, with 10 bases of the junction left unmatched. The CDR3 bases are TGCGCCAGCAGTGAACCTCTAGCGGTGGACCCCTACGAGCAGTACTTC. Its protein product is CASSEPLAVDPYEQYF.

This chain uses TRBV6-2 or TRBV6-3 with TRBJ1-5; D remains unclear. The CDR3 covers 14 residues. Germline V gene data show CDR1 as MNHEY and CDR2 as SVGEGT. Trimming shortened V by 5 bases and J by 0 bases, and 8 bases separated the two germline ends. Written as DNA, the CDR3 is TGTGCCAGCAGTCCAAGCTATAGCAATCAGCCCCAGCATTTT. It translates to CASSPSYSNQPQHF.

This sequence joins TRBV3-1 (or the pseudogene TRBV3-2) and TRBJ2-1; TRBD2 matches 10 bases. The germline CDR1 and CDR2 sequences are LGHDT and YNNKEL (reference sequence). The J segment lost 3 bases and the V segment lost 5 bases, leaving 4 bases of the junction unmatched. This CDR3 spans 15 amino acids. Here the CDR3 DNA reads TGTGCCAGCAGCTCTAGCGGGGGAGTCTACAATGAGCAGTTCTTC. It specifies CASSSSGGVYNEQFF.

The chain links TRBV20-1 to TRBJ2-7; weak D call: TRBD1 (5 bases). V gave up 3 bases and J gave up 1 base, with 16 bases separating them. Germline CDR1 reads DFQATT; CDR2 reads SNEGSKA (reference sequence). The CDR3 extends over 15 amino acids. CDR3 sequence reads: CSASLTGENSYEQYF. CDR3 DNA sequence: TGCAGTGCTAGTCTTACAGGAGAGAATTCCTACGAGCAGTACTTC.

The V and J genes are TRBV24-1 and TRBJ2-7; 7 positions match TRBD1. The CDR3 is made up of 12 amino acids. Germline CDR1 reads KGHDR; CDR2 reads SFDVKD. J was trimmed by 7 bases and V by 7 bases; bases with no gene match: 6. CDR3 nucleotides: TGTGCCACCAGCGACAGGGCAGATGAGCAGTACTTC. Translating it yields CATSDRADEQYF.

The chain combines TRBV6-5 with TRBJ2-7, with D possibly TRBD1 on 6 matching bases. Trimming left V 5 bases short and J 2 bases short, with 13 bases between. CDR1 MNHEY and CDR2 SVGAGI come from the germline V gene. The CDR3 totals 14 residues. As DNA, the CDR3 is TGTGCCAGCAGTCACAGGGAAAGGACCTACGAGCAGTACTTC. Amino acids: CASSHRERTYEQYF.

The genes are TRBV18 and TRBJ1-2, with 11 bases matching TRBD1. The J segment lost 6 bases and the V segment lost 3 bases, leaving 3 bases of the junction unmatched. Germline CDR1 is KGHSH and CDR2 is LQKENI. The length of the CDR3 is 14 residues. CDR3 in amino acids: CASSPGQGADGYTF. Here the CDR3 DNA reads TGTGCCAGCTCACCTGGACAGGGGGCGGATGGCTACACCTTC.

Details on this clone: This CDR3 is also generated by other DNA sequences in the sample. The J gene is TRBJ1-1, the V gene TRBV30; D is unclear. This CDR3 comprises 13 residues. Deletions cut 0 bases from V and 1 base from J, with 6 bases between. Germline CDR1 is GTSNPN and CDR2 is SVGIG (reference sequence). CDR3 bases: TGTGCCTGGAGTGTGGGAGGGAACACTGAAGCTTTCTTT. Translated, it gives CAWSVGGNTEAFF.

This clone was seen just once. This chain joins TRBV3-1 (or the pseudogene TRBV3-2) and TRBJ2-1, with D maybe TRBD2 (5 bases). Trimming took 2 bases from V and 7 from J, leaving 30 bases between them. From germline, CDR1 is LGHDT and CDR2 YNNKEL (reference sequence). This CDR3 spans 20 amino acids. CDR3 sequence reads: CASSQLPNTPGSSSGNEQFF. CDR3 nucleotide sequence: TGTGCCAGCAGCCAATTACCCAATACCCCAGGATCTTCTTCGGGAAATGAGCAGTTCTTC.

The chain uses TRBV9 and TRBJ1-4; 9 bases fit TRBD1. The length of the CDR3 is 15 residues. In germline, CDR1 is SGDLS, CDR2 YYNGEE. V was clipped by 4 bases and J by 7 bases; unmatched bases: 8. CDR3 loop: CASSPLQGAGEKLFF. In nucleotides, the CDR3 is TGTGCCAGCAGCCCCTTACAGGGGGCGGGTGAAAAACTGTTTTTT.

V is TRBV7-9 and J is TRBJ2-7; 8 nucleotides align to TRBD1. This CDR3 has 14 amino acids. Germline V gives CDR1 SEHNR, CDR2 FQNEAQ (reference sequence). The ends lost 1 base at V and 5 bases at J; junction bases unmatched: 4. The CDR3 loop reads CASSLEAGGDEQYF. The CDR3 DNA reads TGTGCCAGCAGCTTAGAGGCAGGGGGCGACGAGCAGTACTTC.

This clone showed up just once. This chain links TRBV20-1 with TRBJ1-1; 11 bases are shared with TRBD1. CDR1 is DFQATT and CDR2 is SNEGSKA in the germline V gene (reference sequence). The CDR3 spans 18 residues. The trim removed 3 bases at V and 0 bases at J, leaving 12 bases unmatched. CDR3 in amino acids: CSASGQGAKKSLNTEAFF. CDR3 DNA sequence: TGCAGTGCTAGTGGACAGGGGGCGAAAAAATCTTTGAACACTGAAGCTTTCTTT.

The V gene is TRBV30, the J gene TRBJ1-4; 9 bases map to TRBD1. This CDR3 is 17 amino acids long. The V segment lost 5 bases and the J segment 7 bases; nucleotides outside the gene matches: 17. Germline V lookup: CDR1 GTSNPN, CDR2 SVGIG (reference sequence). The CDR3 sequence: CAWSLGTGSMGGEKLFF. CDR3 nucleotides: TGTGCCTGGTCCCTCGGGACAGGGTCGATGGGGGGTGAAAAACTGTTTTTT.

The V and J genes are TRBV5-3 and TRBJ1-2, with D possibly matching TRBD1 (5 bases). TRBV5-3 is an ORF, with its function uncertain. V was pared by 1 base and J by 4 bases, with 14 bases between. The CDR3 extends over 15 amino acids. The DNA for the CDR3 is TGTGCCAGAAGCTTGAGGCAGGGAGGGAGCTATGGCTACACCTTC. Translation: CARSLRQGGSYGYTF.